This T cell receptor beta chain was sequenced for a study of beta chain features in type 1 diabetes listed by TCRdb under 2018. Regarding the study in general: Mean age, gender distribution, total cell number and subset yield were not different between patients and healthy donors. Across all samples, about 110 million sorted cells were examined, and cell number per subset correlated strongly with RNA yield. In the study, recently diagnosed type 1 diabetes patients and matched healthy donors were compared on the TCRB repertoires of their sorted circulating CD4+ T cell subsets. Regulatory and stem cell-like memory subsets were obtained from only 8 patients and about eight healthy donors, while naive and central memory subsets were obtained from all 28 donors.

Summary of the overall study and its limitations: A moderate but significant shortening of TCRB CDR3 length was observed in type 1 diabetes patients in all four CD4+ subsets. PCR might favor shorter templates, but patient and control samples were amplified and corrected together, so any skew would affect both groups equally. Fewer insertions and more nucleotide deletions at VDJ recombination sites were observed in patients with type 1 diabetes, implying thymic rearrangement abnormalities. The naive, central memory and regulatory TCRB repertoires appeared to resemble one another more closely among patients than among healthy donors. HLA sub-analyses involved small numbers of individuals, so any influence of HLA type on TCRB rearrangement remained unresolved. Because cDNA was sequenced instead of genomic DNA, activated cells with high expression could be over-represented, although the groups did not differ in activation or CD3 levels.

This clone was counted between two and nine times. Its antigen specificity is not known. Base quality data are lacking; no much larger clone is found one base away. The entire isolated RNA was reverse transcribed using the High Capacity cDNA Reverse Transcription Kit, and thus expressed TCRB transcripts were sequenced. Deep immunoSEQ sequencing was performed on naive, central memory and regulatory T cell samples, with an average of roughly 3.6 million total reads per sample. Sorted cells were lysed in RLT buffer, and RNA was extracted using DNase-treated RNeasy Micro or Mini kits according to cell number. To prevent cross-contamination, each cell subset was processed individually, whereas patient and healthy donor samples were processed jointly. Using the immunoSEQ multiplex PCR, TCRB sequences were amplified from cDNA into 87-bp fragments spanning the CDR3 region. Sequencing of the amplicons was performed on the Illumina HiSeq platform. The source study handled its data this way. PCR bias was computationally corrected using synthetic template baselines, reads within Hamming distance 2 were collapsed, and singletons that could not be merged were discarded. By aligning reads against IMGT, V, D and J genes, CDR3 length, and insertions or deletions at six rearrangement sites were assigned. Within each subset, clonotype counts were normalized to the number of sorted cells before true diversity and Gini coefficients were calculated with the tcR R package. Repertoire sharing was quantified using the overlap coefficient calculated on TCRB nucleotide sequences. As a proxy for the pre-selection repertoire, out-of-frame TCRB sequences from naive cells were analyzed. TCRdb provides this immuneACCESS table in a form limited to in-frame rearrangements. Some clones are lacking; in checked studies, under half of them reflect an unresolved V gene, and why the rest are absent is not known. V, J and clone size reflect that table, while D and trimming were determined from the DNA. The sample table contains 450,000 or so clones; only one count was recorded for about an eighth of them. The ten most abundant clones make up about 0.042% of the sample.

Each donor gave one peripheral blood draw, about 110 mL on average, collected into heparinised tubes. Naive, central memory, regulatory and stem cell-like memory CD4+ T cells were sorted on a BD FACSAria II using a panel including CD45RO, CCR7, CD25, CD127, CD95 and CD27. All sorted populations exceeded 98% purity. Right away, PBMCs were isolated by Lymphoprep density gradient centrifugation and were stained directly, with no culture step. Samples were stained and sorted in pairs, with one healthy donor and one patient per experiment, so that batch effects were minimized. According to the germline V gene (reference sequence), CDR1 reads SEHNR and CDR2 reads FQNEAQ. The CDR3 goes from the cysteine to the phenylalanine over 15 residues. The retained sequence is limited to the CDR3, 45 bases, with the frame set at the first base. The V end loses 0 bases and the J end loses 5 bases, and a stretch of 13 bases separates them.

The chain is encoded by TRBV7-9 joined to TRBJ1-1, and the D gene may be TRBD1, 5 bases matching. The sample was naive CD4+ T cells from blood. The cell subset or site label here, explained by the study, means: true naive CD4+ T cells. The origin of this receptor is a woman in her late teens or twenties in good health. The nucleotides are TGTGCCAGCAGCTTAGCCGCCGGGACGAGAACTGAAGCTTTCTTT. Its coded protein is CASSLAAGTRTEAFF.